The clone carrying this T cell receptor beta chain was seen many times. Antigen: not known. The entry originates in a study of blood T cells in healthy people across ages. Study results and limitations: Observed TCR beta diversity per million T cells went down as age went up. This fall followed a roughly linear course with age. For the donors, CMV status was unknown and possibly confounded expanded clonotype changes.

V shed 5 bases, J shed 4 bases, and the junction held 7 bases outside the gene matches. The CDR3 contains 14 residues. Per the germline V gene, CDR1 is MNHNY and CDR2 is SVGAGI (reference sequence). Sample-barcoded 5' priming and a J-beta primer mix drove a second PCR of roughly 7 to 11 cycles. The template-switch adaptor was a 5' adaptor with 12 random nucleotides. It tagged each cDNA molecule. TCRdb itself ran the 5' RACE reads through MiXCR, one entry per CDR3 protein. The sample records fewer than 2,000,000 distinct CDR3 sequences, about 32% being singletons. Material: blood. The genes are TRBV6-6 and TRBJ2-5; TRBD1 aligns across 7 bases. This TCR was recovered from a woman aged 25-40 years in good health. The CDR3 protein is CASSRRQGVETQYF. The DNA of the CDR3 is TGTGCCAGCAGTCGCAGACAGGGTGTAGAGACCCAGTACTTC.